This record covers a single T cell receptor (beta chain). Its specific antigen is unknown. No quality values exist for individual bases; no much larger clone is one base distant. The cohort was made up of roughly 670 healthy bone marrow donors. All cohort members were sampled while nominally healthy, although unrecorded immune exposures were likely present. The donor was CMV seropositive and belonged to the group of 270 or so seropositive cohort members. A peripheral blood sample was collected from each donor, and TCR beta sequencing was performed on peripheral blood mononuclear cells. The Qiagen DNeasy Blood Extraction Kit was used to extract genomic DNA from the blood cell samples. Library preparation employed the immunoSEQ multiplex PCR assay. For the multiplex PCR, a mixture combining 60 forward primers for TCR Vbeta segments and 13 reverse primers for TCR Jbeta segments was used. The CDR3 region of rearranged TCR beta genes was amplified from genomic DNA with a multiplex PCR assay. The Illumina HiSeq System was used to sequence the amplified TCR beta libraries as 87-base-pair reads. For the original study's pipeline: A later analysis counted around 72 million unique TCR beta chains across the 550 to 700 repertoires, and 10 million to 12 million of these chains were shared by at least two donors. To remove PCR and sequencing errors, raw reads were error-corrected and collapsed into unique sequences using a nearest-neighbor algorithm that merged closely related sequences. V, D and J gene segments were assigned by aligning CDR3 sequences to IMGT reference sequences. For a sequence to be retained, a match of at least six nucleotides was required to both a V gene segment and a J gene segment. A rearrangement counted as productive if the CDR3 had no stop codons and remained in frame with V and J, and every other rearrangement counted as non-productive. CDR3 was defined by IMGT convention, running from the second conserved V-encoded cysteine to the conserved J-encoded phenylalanine. The earlier analysis of some 580 of the donors excluded any sequence lacking an unambiguous match to a single V gene segment. In an earlier analysis of several hundred of the donors, a V segment was called functional when productive rearrangements were above 56.7%, and segregating when the standard deviation between donors exceeded 5%. A statistical classification framework was developed to diagnose cytomegalovirus status using the catalog of TCR beta chain sequences. V and J gene assignment, in a later analysis, came from comparing TCR nucleotide sequences with IMGT/GENE-DB human TR gene sequences. The TCRdist pipeline was used in a later analysis to assign CDR3 sequences and most-parsimonious VDJ recombination scenarios. In a later analysis, every TCR beta chain was defined by the combination of its CDR3 amino acid sequence and its V-gene family, and reads without a unique V-gene family were dropped. A later analysis removed 592 highly shared, low-generation-probability nucleotide sequences to deal with suspected cross-contamination and a sequencing artifact. In a later analysis, a clonal expansion index for each public chain was calculated from normalized within-repertoire ranks of inferred template counts. In a later analysis, generation probabilities were computed using a VDJ recombination model fitted to out-of-frame rearrangements, and the results were checked against IGoR. In a later analysis, hypergeometric tests were used to score TCR-TCR, TCR-HLA and TCR-CMV co-occurrence, with a repertoire-size bias correction applied to TCR pairs. False discovery rates were estimated in a later analysis by permuting HLA or CMV assignments 20 times. In a later analysis, co-occurring TCRs were grouped with DBSCAN, and TCRdist sequence similarity was added when clustering was performed within HLA-allele-positive subsets. For co-occurrence clustering, repertoires with fewer than 30,000 or more than 120,000 public chains were excluded, along with 5 or 6 repertoires with anomalous nucleotide sharing. TCRdb provides this immuneACCESS table in a form limited to in-frame rearrangements. Some clones are lacking; in checked studies, under half of them reflect an unresolved V gene, and why the rest are absent is not known. The V and J calls and clone size were taken over from that table, and D and trimming were inferred from the DNA. Recorded for this sample are more than 90,000 clones; approximately 81% of them occurred a single time. The ten largest clones capture under 3% of the sample.

These data belong to a study of cytomegalovirus exposure and HLA in healthy donors (TCRdb year 2017). In the study overall: In an earlier analysis of under 600 of the donors, about 270 Gb of sequence data and approximately 120 million unique TCR beta sequences from approximately 180 million T cells were reported. An early release that covered fewer than 800 HLA-typed donors contained around 300 gigabases of sequencing data and tens of millions of unique TCR sequences. Of the 398 genotyped donors, less than 85% were placed in the genetic ancestry cluster associated with self-reported Caucasian donors. The aim of the study was to test whether cataloging public T cell receptors could identify signatures of past pathogen exposure. The T cell repertoires of several hundred subjects were profiled by immunosequencing and related to cytomegalovirus serostatus. In addition to the first cohort of around 670 subjects, a separate validation cohort of 120 different subjects was used. To predict cytomegalovirus infection status, the study brought together high-throughput TCR immunosequencing, statistical association of individual TCRs with disease status, and machine learning. A later analysis re-analyzed previously published TCR beta repertoires from about 600 donors and added high-resolution HLA genotyping to study TCR occurrence patterns. The later analysis used no new phenotypic data to find candidate immune exposures, relying instead on TCR beta sequences and their occurrence across donors. An earlier analysis of about 620 of the donors applied high-throughput TCR beta sequencing to assess whether each TCR beta V gene segment acted as functional or pseudogenic. Alongside the repertoire data, information on donor age, sex, ethnicity and CMV serostatus was compiled. A later genetic analysis took genome-wide SNP genotypes for about 65% of the 666 donors and used that subset as a discovery cohort. All discovery cohort repertoires had been generated using a single sequencing platform. HLA typing covered class I and class II loci at four-digit resolution. Typing coverage differed by locus: A, B, C, DRB1 and DQB1 were typed in roughly 620-630 donors, DQA1 in approximately 520, DPA1 in roughly 590, and DPB1 in 472. Roughly 5 DR-DQ haplotypes were handled as single units for association and clustering because linkage in the cohort was strong. Among roughly 400 genotyped donors of the cohort, an average of roughly 230,000 unique TCR beta nucleotide sequences was sequenced per donor, of which roughly 18% were non-productive.

General study outcomes and caveats: In an earlier analysis of fewer than 700 of the donors, most TCR beta V segments appeared in productive rearrangements about 87% or about 30% of the time, broadly matching IMGT annotations. In a later analysis, several top co-occurrence clusters were reported to appear linked to parvovirus B19, influenza, CMV and Epstein-Barr virus. The authors suggested that the approach could potentially be generalized to other disease states and immunological phenotypes. While some public TCRs were present in many individuals, most TCR sequences turned up only very rarely across donors. An association between a missense DCLRE1C variant and V-gene and J-gene trimming of TCR beta chains was found in a later genetic analysis and replicated in an independent cohort. A later analysis found that most CMV-associated TCR beta chains appeared HLA-restricted, with HLA associations seemingly driven largely by CMV exposure. Specific HLA alleles were associated with 15,000 to 20,000 TCR beta sequences at a false discovery rate of 0.05 in a later analysis. Three of the identified cytomegalovirus-associated TCR beta chains were confirmed in vitro to be specific for cytomegalovirus antigens. A further reported finding was that TCR beta sequences accurately predicted the HLA-A and HLA-B alleles for most subjects in the first cohort. The 87-base-pair reads could not distinguish some IMGT-functional V segments, including TRBV6-2 and TRBV6-3, so those segments were excluded. According to a later analysis, TCR association rates differed among HLA loci, with DRB1 alleles showing the most associated TCRs and HLA-C alleles showing the fewest. When HLA alleles, especially DR and DQ, strongly co-occurred, attributing TCR associations to individual alleles was difficult. For the cohort, immune exposure information was limited to CMV serostatus. Linkage disequilibrium might explain the correlated functional status among segregating V segments, but an unknown experimental factor could not be excluded. In a later analysis, HLA-associated TCR beta chains showed more clonal expansion and lower generation probabilities than non-associated chains that were equally common. Because counts were too low, more than 15 rarely observed V segments, including chromosome 9 orphons, were excluded from the earlier analysis of around 640 of the donors. The classifier was reported to diagnose cytomegalovirus status with high specificity and sensitivity in both the original and validation cohorts. In this cohort, only TCR beta chains were sequenced, and detectable features were limited by the absence of alpha or paired-chain data. Presence/absence analyses assumed roughly uniform sequencing depth across donors, an assumption that may not hold. The study listed 150 to 200 TCR beta chains as associated with cytomegalovirus. Because HLA typing was missing for some donors at each locus, association tests included only the typed subset. Compared with the approximately 710-donor mean, donors in an Asian-associated ancestry cluster had fewer N-insertions in productive TCRs, according to a later genetic analysis. The sequencing pipeline was judged likely to have produced a cluster of highly shared sequence variants as a technical artifact.

From a lookup of the germline V gene, CDR1 and CDR2 are SGDLS and YYNGEE. There are 12 amino acids in the CDR3, from cysteine to phenylalanine inclusive. The retained sequence is limited to the CDR3, 36 bases, with the frame set at the first base. V is reduced by 4 bases and J by 6 bases, leaving a spacing of 11 bases between them. Sequencing input: PBMCs. The sequence is built from TRBV9 and TRBJ2-7; the D gene cannot be named for sure. The receptor's source is a woman between 18 and 30 years old in good health and CMV-seropositive. The CDR3 loop reads CASSLTVGEQYF. The DNA sequence follows: TGTGCCAGCAGCCTCACAGTAGGCGAGCAGTACTTC. The full variable domain, with segments outside the CDR3 supplied by the reference TRBV9 and TRBJ2-7 proteins, appears as DSGVTQTPKHLITATGQRVTLRCSPRSGDLSVYWYQQSLDQGLQFLIQYYNGEERAKGNILERFSAQQFPDLHSELNLSSLELGDSALYFCASSLTVGEQYFGPGTRLTVT.